This T cell receptor (beta chain) stems from a study of PD-L1 blockade in urothelial cancer. Patients' cancers were locally advanced or metastatic urothelial carcinomas. Measured with immunoSEQ multiplex PCR; TCRdb has only the in-frame clones, and not every one. The sample consists of more than 45,000 clones, 88% of them appearing once. A remark on this clone: An end of the junction does not agree with germline; a read error may underlie this.

The sequence came from an elderly man with urothelial cancer. Here the sequenced sample was PBMCs, taken around atezolizumab (anti-PD-L1) treatment.

This chain's CDR3 is CATKGDSGAERFF. The CDR3 DNA follows: TGTGCCACAAAGGGGGACAGTGGGGCCGAGCGGTTCTTC. The rearrangement joins TRBV10-3 to TRBJ2-1; 7 nucleotides align to TRBD1. This CDR3 is 13 amino acids long. Germline V gene sequence: CDR1 ENHRY, CDR2 SYGVKD.